This entry features one T cell receptor (beta chain) sequence. The antigen this receptor binds is unknown. TCRdb names Illumina HiSeq 2000 as the instrument used. TCR beta cDNA libraries were made by 5'RACE template switching that added a universal primer site and unique molecular identifiers. Synthesis of cDNA was primed from the TCR beta constant segment and was followed by two consecutive PCR amplification steps. From the authors' description of their analysis: MIGEC handled demultiplexing of the reads and grouping by UMI, while MiTCR was used to assemble and quantify clonotypes. To remove erroneous sequences, TCR cDNA sequences were retained only when supported by two or more reads. The tcR package was used for downstream repertoire analysis, and clonotypes were matched across fractions by CDR3 nucleotide sequence plus V segment. VDJmatch was used to annotate antigen specificity against VDJdb, with one amino acid substitution allowed in CDR3. After the reads were reprocessed by TCRdb, one entry was made per CDR3 protein sequence, with no DNA. The V and J calls here are based on TCRdb, not the publication. In this sample's table one finds some 440,000 distinct CDR3 sequences. The top ten constitute 1.4% of the sample.

The data stem from a study of T cells expressing NK-cell markers (dated by TCRdb to between 2020 and 2021). With regard to the full study: In sorted CD3+CD56+NKG2C+, CD3+CD56+NKG2C- and CD3+CD56-NKG2C+ T-cell subsets from about eight donors, TCR beta-chain repertoires were profiled. Seven of the eight sequenced donors were HCMV-seropositive and one was HCMV-seronegative. Randomly selected healthy volunteers, three men and five women, were used as the eight sequenced donors. Sequencing of the libraries produced 2 x 150 bp reads on Illumina HiSeq 2000/2500, MiSeq or NextSeq. What the work shows at the level of the full study, not this receptor alone: In several donors, the dominant CD3+CD56+NKG2C+ clonotypes were found to rank among the top 10 CD8+ clonotypes and to make up about 1.0-8% of CD8+ T cells. Those dominant clonotypes were again the most abundant among CD3+CD56-NKG2C+ cells in a handful of donors, at roughly 25-60.1%. Whether the expanded NKG2C-expressing T cell clones were specific for HCMV antigens remained unclear.

A commercial ELISA kit detecting HCMV-specific IgG in serum was used to determine HCMV serostatus. Ficoll density gradient centrifugation was used to isolate peripheral blood mononuclear cells from blood. This TCR was recovered from a woman in her 50s in good health. Donor details come from another sample of the same person, matched by shared clones. Material for sequencing was blood T cells: a sorted CD56 or NKG2C T cell subset, CD4+ or CD8+ T cells, or bulk PBMC T cells (not recorded which).

The CDR3 protein sequence reads: CSARDFSLPEQFF. The rearrangement combines TRBV20-1 with TRBJ2-1. Per the germline V gene (reference sequence), DFQATT is the CDR1 and SNEGSKA is the CDR2. The CDR3, from cysteine to phenylalanine, totals 13 residues. No DNA sequence was recorded.